This T cell receptor beta chain was captured in a study of cytomegalovirus exposure and HLA in healthy donors. Overall study: Earlier findings included about 120 million unique TCR beta sequences obtained from 150 million to 200 million T cells. The study's findings and limits: Reported findings show TCR beta sequences accurately forecast HLA-A and HLA-B alleles in most subjects. In a later analysis, a missense DCLRE1C variant was linked to TCR beta V- and J-gene trimming.

Germline CDR1 is ENHRY and CDR2 is SYGVKD. V was pared by 7 bases and J by 4 bases, with 3 bases of the junction left unmatched. This CDR3 comprises 13 residues. Comment on this clone: Its antigen is still unknown.

With 60 Vbeta and 13 Jbeta primers, the PCR was carried out. Authors' analysis steps: Unique TCR beta chains totaled 80 million to 100 million in a later count, with roughly 10 million of them shared. Only in-frame clones appear in the TCRdb table, and some are missing; sequencing was by immunoSEQ multiplex PCR. D and trimming were read from the DNA, whereas the V and J calls and clone size are those reported in that table. The top ten clones hold roughly an eighth of a sample with tens of thousands of clones, roughly 90% of them seen once. This rearrangement joins TRBV10-3 to TRBJ2-2; 7 nucleotides agree with TRBD2. This clonotype was sampled from a woman in her 40s in good health and CMV-seropositive. The sequenced sample consisted of PBMCs. Here the CDR3 DNA reads TGTGCCATCACTTGGGGGGGCACCGGGGAGCTGTTTTTT. This codes for CAITWGGTGELFF.